These 24 T cell receptor beta chains originate from one sample sequenced in a study of T cell repertoires in cytomegalovirus infection (dated by TCRdb to the late 2010s). Sequencing used an Illumina HiSeq 1500. The public reads were quality trimmed at Q25 with fastp and then assembled into clones with MiXCR by TCRdb, keeping productive beta chains. Each record represents a unique CDR3 protein, reported with the most common genes and DNA among its rows. Within this sample are some 940,000 distinct CDR3 sequences, with approximately 31% of them counted one time only. The ten largest make up 13% of the sample. The sample's treatment or condition label, decoded: in vitro stimulation with specific CMV peptide epitopes to enrich CMV-specific T cells. For these receptors, no antigen is known. The material sequenced was cultured CD8+ T cells from PBMCs, taken from culture after CMV antigen stimulation. The origin of the receptors is a human donor in good health (CMV status not recorded). Some clones in this sample may be carry-over from other donors' samples.

This clonotype was observed many times. One end of the junction varies from germline; a read error may be responsible. This chain uses TRBV12-3 or TRBV12-4 with TRBJ2-1; the D gene is possibly TRBD1 (6 bases). The CDR3 covers 13 residues. This chain's CDR3 is CASSLGTRNEQFF. DNA of the CDR3: TGTGCCAGCAGCTTAGGGACAAGGAATGAGCAGTTCTTC.

The chain combines TRBV15 with TRBJ2-1; D ambiguous. Germline CDR1 and CDR2: LNHNV and YYDKDF (reference sequence). V lost 3 bases and J 0 bases, leaving 9 bases between the germline ends. The CDR3 runs to 15 residues. CDR3 in DNA: TGTGCCACCAGCAGCGACGGAAGCTCCTACAATGAGCAGTTCTTC. This sequence encodes CATSSDGSSYNEQFF.

The chain couples TRBV4-1 to TRBJ2-5; D unclear. CDR1 and CDR2 from the germline V gene are MGHRA and YSYEKL. This CDR3 has 14 residues. V lost 1 base, J lost 2 bases, and 8 bases lay in between. The CDR3 sequence: CASSQVLSQETQYF. The CDR3 bases are TGCGCCAGCAGCCAAGTGCTCAGTCAAGAGACCCAGTACTTC.

This clonotype was counted ten times or more. The gene calls are TRBV7-6 and TRBJ2-1; D gene unclear. The germline V gene encodes CDR1 SGHVS and CDR2 FNYEAQ. V was cut by 4 bases and J by 6 bases, with 7 bases left in between. This CDR3 region has 12 residues. The CDR3 protein is CASSSRSNEQFF. CDR3 bases: TGTGCCAGCAGCTCAAGGTCCAATGAGCAGTTCTTC.

This clonotype has just a few counts. This rearrangement joins TRBV6-2 or TRBV6-3 to TRBJ1-2; D is ambiguous. The CDR3 extends over 17 amino acids. V gave up 7 bases and J gave up 1 base, with 22 bases separating them. CDR1 MNHEY and CDR2 SVGEGT come from the germline V gene. DNA of the CDR3: TGTGCCAGCACCGCCAAACCGGGAAGGGCGCTTAACTATGGCTACACCTTC. Protein: CASTAKPGRALNYGYTF.

This clonotype was found a few times. The chain links TRBV7-9 to TRBJ2-5; 15 bases map to TRBD2. Germline V lookup: CDR1 SEHNR, CDR2 FQNEAQ (reference sequence). The ends lost 4 bases at V and 10 bases at J; junction bases unmatched: 7. The CDR3 covers 15 residues. CDR3 amino acids: CASSWTSGGAGDQYF. In DNA, the CDR3 is TGTGCCAGCAGCTGGACTAGCGGGGGGGCCGGGGACCAGTACTTC.

In this sample, this clonotype turned up a few times. This sequence joins TRBV12-5 and TRBJ2-5; 9 bases fit TRBD1. This CDR3 spans 13 amino acids. Germline V gene lookup returns CDR1 LGHNT and CDR2 FRNRAP. V dropped 6 bases and J dropped 5; count of bases not matched to a gene: 4. This CDR3 is CASGWTGDETQYF. The CDR3 nucleotides read TGTGCTAGTGGATGGACAGGGGACGAGACCCAGTACTTC.

In its sample, this clonotype was seen a few times. The gene calls are TRBV24-1 and TRBJ1-2, with 8 bases matching TRBD1. With 9 bases clipped from V and 6 bases from J, the junction kept 23 bases outside the gene matches. CDR1 is KGHDR, CDR2 SFDVKD, per germline. This CDR3 has 18 amino acids. This chain's CDR3 is CATGNGQGGPWRKNGYTF. CDR3 nucleotides: TGTGCCACCGGTAATGGACAGGGAGGACCCTGGAGGAAGAATGGCTACACCTTC.

As regards this clonotype: This may be a read error: a much more frequent sequence differs by one nucleotide. V and J are TRBV7-9 and TRBJ2-2; possibly TRBD2 for D (5 bases). Germline lookup yields CDR1 SEHNR and CDR2 FQNEAQ (reference sequence). CDR3 length: 14 residues. In nucleotides, the CDR3 is TGTGCCAGCAGCTTAGTCGCCCTCCCCGGGGAGCTGTCTTTT. Encoded protein: CASSLVALPGELSF.

This clonotype showed up many times. The CDR3 here is CASSLGSPLYNEQFF. CDR3 nucleotide sequence: TGTGCCAGCAGCTTAGGAAGTCCCCTTTACAATGAGCAGTTCTTC. The chain joins TRBV7-3 to TRBJ2-1; D call uncertain. The germline V and J ends were trimmed by 2 bases and 4 bases, with 12 bases remaining between them. This CDR3 has 15 amino acids. Per germline, CDR1 SGHTA and CDR2 FQGTGA.

The sample holds a few counts of this clonotype. The gene calls are TRBV13 and TRBJ1-2, with unresolved D. CDR1 and CDR2 (germline): PRHDT, FYEKMQ (reference sequence). This CDR3 is built from 15 residues. Trimming shortened V by 5 bases and J by 4 bases, and 17 bases separated the two germline ends. CDR3 in DNA: TGTGCCAGCAGCCCCCGACCCGGGAGGACCTATGGCTACACCTTC. Amino acid sequence: CASSPRPGRTYGYTF.

The chain joins TRBV2 to TRBJ1-6, with unresolved D. Germline-derived CDR1 and CDR2 are SNHLY and FYNNEI. Deletions cut 6 bases from V and 7 bases from J, with 19 bases between. CDR3 length: 16 residues. The CDR3 DNA sequence: TGTGCCAGCAGCCCCTGGTTCCCCCGGGGAAATTCACCCCTCCACTTT. This encodes CASSPWFPRGNSPLHF.

In the case of this clonotype: At one end the junction does not follow the germline gene, possibly because of a read error. The V and J genes are TRBV7-6 and TRBJ2-2, with D perhaps TRBD1 (6 bases). Germline loops: CDR1 SGHVS, CDR2 FNYEAQ. The CDR3 is 14 amino acids. For the CDR3, the DNA is TGTGCTAGCAGCAGGGGCCAGGGAACCGGGGAGCTGTTTTTT. It encodes CASSRGQGTGELFF.

This clonotype was counted ten times or more. The genes are TRBV20-1 and TRBJ2-3; 9 nucleotides line up with TRBD2. Trimming took 6 bases from V and 1 from J; bases not matched to a gene: 5. The CDR3 runs to 14 residues. In germline, CDR1 is DFQATT, CDR2 SNEGSKA (reference sequence). This CDR3 is CSAPKRGGTDTQYF. The CDR3 region has the DNA TGCAGTGCCCCCAAGCGGGGGGGCACAGATACGCAGTATTTT.

This clonotype was picked up a small number of times. The CDR3 reads CASSRSLPSTDTQYF. DNA for the CDR3: TGTGCCAGCAGCCGAAGCTTGCCTTCCACAGATACGCAGTATTTT. The chain combines TRBV3-1 with TRBJ2-3; D not certain. Trimming pared 4 bases from V and 2 bases from J, leaving 13 bases between. The CDR3 spans 15 residues. Per germline, CDR1 LGHDT and CDR2 YNNKEL (reference sequence).

This chain joins TRBV4-1 and TRBJ2-3; D is ambiguous. Germline V gene lookup returns CDR1 MGHRA and CDR2 YSYEKL. The CDR3 loop spans 14 amino acids. Trimming pared 5 bases from V and 4 bases from J, leaving 13 bases between. CDR3 sequence: CASSFRLGSDTQYF. CDR3 sequence (DNA): TGCGCCAGCAGCTTTCGGTTGGGATCAGATACGCAGTATTTT.

This rearrangement joins TRBV19 to TRBJ2-1; perhaps TRBD1 as D (5 bases). This CDR3 is 15 amino acids long. Germline V gene lookup returns CDR1 LNHDA and CDR2 SQIVND (reference sequence). The germline V and J ends were trimmed by 4 bases and 0 bases, with 10 bases remaining between them. The CDR3 bases are TGTGCCAGTAGTACCCAGGGAAGCTCCTACAATGAGCAGTTCTTC. Protein: CASSTQGSSYNEQFF.

In this sample, this clonotype turned up a few times. V and J are TRBV7-4 and TRBJ2-1; D is possibly TRBD1 (6 bases). CDR1 SGHVT and CDR2 SQSDAQ come from the germline V gene. V lost 6 bases, J lost 0 bases, and 15 bases lay in between. This CDR3 has 16 amino acids. Here the CDR3 reads CASSSGQWSSYNEQFF. The CDR3 DNA reads as TGTGCCAGCAGTTCCGGACAGTGGAGCTCCTACAATGAGCAGTTCTTC.

Turning to this clonotype: This could be a read error, since a much larger clone is one nucleotide away. This CDR3 is missing its conserved last phenylalanine or tryptophan, likely due to a read error. The J gene is TRBJ1-1, the V gene TRBV4-3, with unresolved D. Germline CDR1 reads LGHNA; CDR2 reads YSLEER. The CDR3 runs 13 residues. V was trimmed by 6 bases and J by 1 base, leaving 9 bases between them. The CDR3 spells CASRWTANTEAFL. CDR3 nucleotides: TGCGCCAGCAGATGGACGGCGAACACTGAAGCTTTCCTT.

V is TRBV11-3 and J is TRBJ1-6; D unresolved. The CDR3 is 14 residues long. Germline V gene data show CDR1 as SGHNT and CDR2 as YENEEA. V lost 1 base and J 7 bases, leaving 8 bases between the germline ends. The CDR3 coding sequence is TGTGCCAGCAGCTTAGGGGAAGGCAATTCACCCCTCCACTTT. Residues: CASSLGEGNSPLHF.

In its sample, this clonotype was seen a few times. The V call is TRBV12-3 or TRBV12-4, the J call TRBJ2-3; D is unclear. The CDR3 totals 14 residues. V lost 3 bases and J 2 bases, leaving 9 bases between the germline ends. The chain's CDR3 is CASSFSPSTDTQYF. CDR3 nucleotides: TGTGCCAGCAGTTTCTCGCCATCCACAGATACGCAGTATTTT.

Only a few counts were recorded for this clonotype. The chain employs TRBV4-1 and TRBJ2-1; D assignment may be TRBD1 or TRBD2 (6 bases each). CDR3 length: 17 amino acids. The V and J ends lost 1 base and 0 bases respectively, with 13 bases between them. Germline CDR1 is MGHRA and CDR2 is YSYEKL. Here the CDR3 DNA reads TGCGCCAGCAGCCAAGGAGGGGGACTCTCCTCCTACAATGAGCAGTTCTTC. This sequence encodes CASSQGGGLSSYNEQFF.

The chain is built from TRBV10-1 and TRBJ2-1, with D hard to call. The CDR3 runs 13 residues. V was pared by 1 base and J by 5 bases, with 6 bases between. Germline V gives CDR1 WNHNN, CDR2 SYGVQD (reference sequence). In DNA form, the CDR3 reads TGCGCCAGCAGTGAGTTATGGAACAATGAGCAGTTCTTC. Translated, it gives CASSELWNNEQFF.

The V call is TRBV20-1, the J call TRBJ2-1; TRBD2 is a possible D gene (6 bases). The CDR3 has 15 residues. The germline CDR1 and CDR2 sequences are DFQATT and SNEGSKA (reference sequence). Trimming removed 5 bases at V and 5 bases at J, with 19 bases between. The CDR3 is CSARRQTRPDNEQFF. CDR3 bases: TGCAGTGCTCGCAGACAGACTAGGCCAGACAATGAGCAGTTCTTC.